This T cell receptor (beta chain) was identified during a study of blood T cell repertoires in COVID-19. For the study at large: The cDNA or gDNA used as material had been derived from T cells, B-cell-depleted T cells, or PBMCs.

This clone has more than one count but fewer than ten. Original data processing: Amplification of reference gene primers provided the estimated nucleated cell counts. TCRdb keeps only in-frame clones here, not all; method: immunoSEQ multiplex PCR. V and J calls and clone size follow that table, whereas D and trimming were derived from the DNA. The data hold 150,000 to 200,000 clones, with 80% to 85% observed a single time. Adults between about 18 and 95 years of age took part from about two dozen US areas. Up to 2 weeks before entering the study, exposed participants had met a COVID-19 case. Germline loops: CDR1 LGHDT, CDR2 YNNKEL (reference sequence). The CDR3 is 15 residues long. V gave up 0 bases and J gave up 7 bases, with 13 bases separating them.

Specimen: PBMCs or T cells enriched from blood (not recorded which). The rearrangement joins TRBV3-1 (or the pseudogene TRBV3-2) to TRBJ2-1; a possible D gene is TRBD2 (6 bases). The TCR was taken from a woman aged 25 to 39 who had been exposed to COVID-19. The CDR3 reads CASSQDLAGLNEQFF. The CDR3 DNA follows: TGTGCCAGCAGCCAAGATCTGGCGGGGCTGAATGAGCAGTTCTTC.